What follows are 9 T cell receptor beta chains derived from one specimen sequenced in a study of blood T cell repertoires in COVID-19. TCRdb keeps only in-frame clones here, not all; method: immunoSEQ multiplex PCR. Altogether about 210,000 clones are present, around 83% being singletons, with the ten largest covering 2.5% to 3.5%. The sequenced material came from peripheral blood. The source is a man aged 45-65 years with active or convalescent COVID-19.

The chain uses TRBV24-1 and TRBJ2-3, with TRBD2 matching 15 bases. Germline V gene data show CDR1 as KGHDR and CDR2 as SFDVKD. Unmatched junction bases numbered 5, after V lost 3 bases and J lost 8 bases. This CDR3 is built from 16 residues. CDR3 DNA: TGTGCCACCAGTGATCGGACTAGCGGGGGGGCTAGTACGCAGTATTTT. Translation: CATSDRTSGGASTQYF.

This chain links TRBV6-1 with TRBJ1-3; a weak D match, TRBD1 (5 bases). V lost 1 base, J lost 8 bases, and 18 bases lay in between. Germline-derived CDR1 and CDR2 are MNHNS and SASEGT. The CDR3 runs 16 residues. The CDR3 here is CASSEDYRWATDTIYF. DNA of the CDR3: TGTGCCAGCAGTGAAGACTACAGGTGGGCTACGGACACCATATATTTT.

The chain links TRBV7-9 to TRBJ2-7; D perhaps matches TRBD1 (5 bases). Between the trimmed V and J ends, which lost 4 bases and 5 bases, there was a span of 15 bases. Per germline, CDR1 SEHNR and CDR2 FQNEAQ (reference sequence). This CDR3 comprises 14 residues. CDR3 bases: TGTGCCAGCAGCTCTGGTGGGGCTAGGAACGAGCAGTACTTC. Its protein is CASSSGGARNEQYF.

This chain uses TRBV9 with TRBJ2-1; a possible D gene is TRBD2 (5 bases). Germline V CDR1 and CDR2: SGDLS, YYNGEE. Trimming pared 0 bases from V and 8 bases from J, leaving 12 bases between. The CDR3 covers 14 residues. The CDR3 is CASSVETHGDEQFF. The CDR3 DNA follows: TGTGCCAGCAGCGTAGAGACCCACGGGGATGAGCAGTTCTTC.

This clone is a singleton in its sample. This chain links TRBV2 with TRBJ1-5; D possibly corresponds to TRBD1 (5 bases). The germline V and J ends were trimmed by 3 bases and 0 bases, with 6 bases remaining between them. CDR1 and CDR2 (germline): SNHLY, FYNNEI. The CDR3 length is 14 residues. Here the CDR3 reads CASSETDSNQPQHF. The CDR3 DNA is TGTGCCAGCAGTGAGACAGATAGCAATCAGCCCCAGCATTTT.

The chain has TRBV6-1 and TRBJ1-1; no firm D call. Germline loops: CDR1 MNHNS, CDR2 SASEGT. Trimming left V 1 base short and J 1 base short, with 16 bases between. This CDR3 region has 17 residues. Here the CDR3 reads CASSEDGRTPGNTEAFF. CDR3 bases: TGTGCCAGCAGTGAAGATGGGAGAACCCCAGGGAACACTGAAGCTTTCTTT.

V and J are TRBV11-2 and TRBJ2-5, with a possible D match to TRBD1 (8 bases). Germline V gene lookup returns CDR1 SGHAT and CDR2 FQNNGV. The V and J ends lost 5 bases and 1 base respectively, with 17 bases between them. This CDR3 comprises 16 residues. The DNA for the CDR3 is TGTGCCAGCAGCCTCCTACAGGGGGGGGCCCAAGAGACCCAGTACTTC. Amino acid sequence: CASSLLQGGAQETQYF. Together with reference TRBV11-2 and TRBJ2-5, the CDR3 gives the full variable domain: EAGVAQSPRYKIIEKRQSVAFWCNPISGHATLYWYQQILGQGPKLLIQFQNNGVVDDSQLPKDRFSAERLKGVDSTLKIQPAKLEDSAVYLCASSLLQGGAQETQYFGPGTRLLVL.

The sample holds one count of this clone. V gene TRBV5-1 combines with J gene TRBJ2-3, with 11 positions matching TRBD1. Germline CDR1 and CDR2: SGHRS and YFSETQ. The CDR3 runs to 16 residues. With V trimmed by 1 base and J by 4 bases, 5 bases remained unmatched. CDR3 sequence: CASSLSGQGASDTQYF. The CDR3 DNA reads TGCGCCAGCAGCTTGAGTGGACAGGGGGCCTCAGATACGCAGTATTTT.

This chain uses TRBV6-5 with TRBJ1-1; D is unclear. V lost 0 bases to trimming and J lost 10 bases, with 15 bases between them. The germline V gene has CDR1 MNHEY and CDR2 SVGAGI. The CDR3 spans 14 residues. The CDR3 reads CASSYSGRAAGAFF. Written as DNA, the CDR3 is TGTGCCAGCAGTTACTCCGGTCGGGCAGCGGGAGCTTTCTTT.